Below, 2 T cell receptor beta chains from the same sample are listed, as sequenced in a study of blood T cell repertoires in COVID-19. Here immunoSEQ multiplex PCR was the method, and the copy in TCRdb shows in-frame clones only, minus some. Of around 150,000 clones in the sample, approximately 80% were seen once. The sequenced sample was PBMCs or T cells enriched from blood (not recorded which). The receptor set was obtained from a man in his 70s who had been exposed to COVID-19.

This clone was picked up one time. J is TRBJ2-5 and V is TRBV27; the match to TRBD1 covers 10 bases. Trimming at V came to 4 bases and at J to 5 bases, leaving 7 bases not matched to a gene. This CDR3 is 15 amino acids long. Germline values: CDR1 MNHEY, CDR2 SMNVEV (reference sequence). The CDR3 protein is CASSSGTGVGETQYF. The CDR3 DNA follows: TGTGCCAGCAGTTCCGGGACAGGGGTAGGGGAGACCCAGTACTTC.

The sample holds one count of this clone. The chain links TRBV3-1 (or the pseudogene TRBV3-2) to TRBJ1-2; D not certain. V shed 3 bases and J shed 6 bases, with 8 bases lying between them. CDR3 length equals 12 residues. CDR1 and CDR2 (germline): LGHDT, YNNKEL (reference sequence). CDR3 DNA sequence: TGTGCCAGCAGCCAGCCAGCGGATGGCTACACCTTC. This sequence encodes CASSQPADGYTF.